The 10 T cell receptor beta chains given below trace back to one sample, sequenced in a study of T-cell memory formation after mild COVID-19. TCRdb ran MiXCR on the 5' RACE reads and lists one entry per CDR3 protein. This sample has 280,000 or so distinct CDR3 sequences, with roughly 8.2% found just once. The sequencing input was PBMCs or a T cell subset sorted from them (not recorded which). The origin of the receptors is a man aged 18 to 29 who had mild COVID-19 (a few samples of this study predate the infection). Cell type and time point are not known.

This chain connects TRBV5-1 to TRBJ1-1, with D perhaps matching TRBD1 (6 bases). The length of the CDR3 is 13 residues. The V gene's germline CDR1 is SGHRS and CDR2 YFSETQ. The V gene lost 3 bases and the J gene lost 7 bases, with 13 bases spanning the gap. CDR3: CASSSRGFGEAFF. CDR3 coding DNA: TGCGCCAGCAGCTCCAGGGGATTTGGTGAAGCTTTCTTT.

This clonotype was counted many times. The chain recombines TRBV11-2 with TRBJ2-5; weak D call: TRBD2 (5 bases). Trimming cost V 5 bases and J 5 bases, with 9 bases left between them. Germline CDR1 is SGHAT and CDR2 is FQNNGV. This CDR3 is 12 amino acids long. CDR3: CASSLDSETQYF. The CDR3 DNA sequence: TGTGCCAGCAGCCTGGACTCGGAGACCCAGTACTTC. The variable domain in full, with the rest retrieved from reference TRBV11-2 and TRBJ2-5, is EAGVAQSPRYKIIEKRQSVAFWCNPISGHATLYWYQQILGQGPKLLIQFQNNGVVDDSQLPKDRFSAERLKGVDSTLKIQPAKLEDSAVYLCASSLDSETQYFGPGTRLLVL.

J is TRBJ2-1 and V is TRBV7-8, with 9 bases fitting TRBD2. V shed 0 bases, J shed 7 bases, and the junction held 10 bases outside the gene matches. CDR1 SGHVS and CDR2 FQNEAQ come from the germline V gene. The CDR3 is 17 amino acids. In DNA, the CDR3 is TGTGCCAGCAGCTTAGCGATGGGGAGCGGGGGGTTAAATGAGCAGTTCTTC. It yields the protein CASSLAMGSGGLNEQFF.

The chain has TRBV4-2 and TRBJ2-2, with D maybe TRBD2 (7 bases). CDR3 size: 16 residues. Per germline, CDR1 LGHNA and CDR2 YNFKEQ. The V gene lost 4 bases and the J gene lost 3 bases, with 15 bases spanning the gap. CDR3 amino acids: CASSRGVGGDTGELFF. CDR3 DNA sequence: TGTGCCAGCAGCCGGGGTGTAGGGGGGGACACCGGGGAGCTGTTTTTT.

This clonotype occurred a few times. The rearrangement uses TRBV28 and TRBJ1-5; 7 bases line up with TRBD1. CDR3 length: 15 residues. Per germline, CDR1 MDHEN and CDR2 SYDVKM. J was trimmed by 7 bases and V by 3 bases; bases with no gene match: 9. CDR3 protein: CASSFRDRPGQPQHF. The CDR3 bases are TGTGCCAGCAGTTTTAGGGACAGACCGGGGCAGCCCCAGCATTTT. Full variable domain (missing parts from reference TRBV28 and TRBJ1-5): DVKVTQSSRYLVKRTGEKVFLECVQDMDHENMFWYRQDPGLGLRLIYFSYDVKMKEKGDIPEGYSVSREKKERFSLILESASTNQTSMYLCASSFRDRPGQPQHFGDGTRLSIL.

Many counts were recorded for this clonotype. The chain combines TRBV4-3 with TRBJ2-3; D is perhaps TRBD1 or TRBD2 (5 bases each). CDR1 is LGHNA and CDR2 is YSLEER in the germline V gene. The CDR3 runs to 15 residues. Trimming removed 0 bases from V and 6 bases from J, with 13 bases in between. CDR3 DNA: TGCGCCAGCAGCCAAGATCGCGGCTGGGACGATACGCAGTATTTT. It yields the protein CASSQDRGWDDTQYF.

The gene calls are TRBV11-3 and TRBJ2-5; D is perhaps TRBD2 (6 bases). In germline, CDR1 is SGHNT, CDR2 YENEEA. V lost 1 base and J 1 base, leaving 10 bases between the germline ends. This CDR3 contains 15 residues. CDR3 protein: CASSLGVGGQETQYF. The CDR3, as DNA: TGTGCCAGCAGCTTAGGCGTGGGGGGCCAAGAGACCCAGTACTTC. The full variable domain, with the rest looked up from reference TRBV11-3 and TRBJ2-5, is EAGVVQSPRYKIIEKKQPVAFWCNPISGHNTLYWYLQNLGQGPELLIRYENEEAVDDSQLPKDRFSAERLKGVDSTLKIQPAELGDSAVYLCASSLGVGGQETQYFGPGTRLLVL.

Only a few counts were recorded for this clonotype. CDR3 DNA sequence: TGTGCCAGCAGCCTGGGTCGTGGCGGAACCGGGGAGCTGTTTTTT. This encodes CASSLGRGGTGELFF. The rearrangement uses TRBV13 and TRBJ2-2; no clear D gene. The germline V gene has CDR1 PRHDT and CDR2 FYEKMQ (reference sequence). The length of the CDR3 is 15 residues. V lost 5 bases to trimming and J lost 5 bases, with 15 bases between them.

This clonotype was counted between two and nine times. The chain joins TRBV18 to TRBJ2-7; 7 bases are a match to TRBD1. Germline CDR1 KGHSH, CDR2 LQKENI. The V segment lost 3 bases and the J segment 2 bases; nucleotides outside the gene matches: 7. CDR3 length: 15 residues. The CDR3 is CASSPPGQAPYEQYF. The CDR3 DNA follows: TGTGCCAGCTCACCTCCCGGACAGGCCCCCTACGAGCAGTACTTC.

This clonotype was recorded a few times. The chain carries TRBV28 and TRBJ2-7; D unresolved. The CDR3 sequence is 11 residues long. CDR1 and CDR2 from the germline V gene are MDHEN and SYDVKM. V was clipped by 5 bases and J by 6 bases, with 8 bases between them. CDR3 loop: CASSSPGEQYV. CDR3 sequence (DNA): TGTGCCAGCAGTAGCCCGGGCGAGCAGTACGTC.